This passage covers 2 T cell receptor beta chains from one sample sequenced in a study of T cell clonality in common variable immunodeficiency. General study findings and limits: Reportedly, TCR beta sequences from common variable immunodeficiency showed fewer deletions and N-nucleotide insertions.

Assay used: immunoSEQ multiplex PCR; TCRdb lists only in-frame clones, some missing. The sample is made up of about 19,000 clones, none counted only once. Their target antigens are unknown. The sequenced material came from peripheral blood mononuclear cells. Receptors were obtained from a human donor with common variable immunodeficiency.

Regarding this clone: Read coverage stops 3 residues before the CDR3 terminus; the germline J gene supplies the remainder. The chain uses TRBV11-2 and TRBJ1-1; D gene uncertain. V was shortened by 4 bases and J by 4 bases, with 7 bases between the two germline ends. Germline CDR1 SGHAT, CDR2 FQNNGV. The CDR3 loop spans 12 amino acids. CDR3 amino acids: CASSSSGTEAFF. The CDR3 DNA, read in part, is TGTGCCAGCAGCTCCAGCGGCACTGAA.

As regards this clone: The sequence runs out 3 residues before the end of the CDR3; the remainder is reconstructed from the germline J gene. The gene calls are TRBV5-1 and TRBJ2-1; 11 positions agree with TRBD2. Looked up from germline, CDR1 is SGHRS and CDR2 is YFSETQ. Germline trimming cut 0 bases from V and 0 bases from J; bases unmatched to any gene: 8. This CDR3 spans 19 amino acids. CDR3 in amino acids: CASSLEWGLAVSSYNEQFF. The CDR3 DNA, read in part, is TGCGCCAGCAGCTTGGAGTGGGGACTAGCGGTATCCTCCTACAATGAG.